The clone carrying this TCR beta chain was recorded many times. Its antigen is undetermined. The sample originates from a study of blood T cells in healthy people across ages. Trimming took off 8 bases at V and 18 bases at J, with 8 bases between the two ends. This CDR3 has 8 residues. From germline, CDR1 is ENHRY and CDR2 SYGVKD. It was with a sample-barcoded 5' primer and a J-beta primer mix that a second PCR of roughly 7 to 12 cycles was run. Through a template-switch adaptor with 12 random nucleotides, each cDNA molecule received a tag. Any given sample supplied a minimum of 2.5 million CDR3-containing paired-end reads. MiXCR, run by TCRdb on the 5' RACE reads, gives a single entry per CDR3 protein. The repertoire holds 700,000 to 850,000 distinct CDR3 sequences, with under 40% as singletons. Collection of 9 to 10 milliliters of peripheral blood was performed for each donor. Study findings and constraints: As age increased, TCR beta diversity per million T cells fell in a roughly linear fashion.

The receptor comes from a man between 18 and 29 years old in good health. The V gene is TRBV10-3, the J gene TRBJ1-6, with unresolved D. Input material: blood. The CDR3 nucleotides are TGTGCCATCCGTTCTTCCCACTTT. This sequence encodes CAIRSSHF.